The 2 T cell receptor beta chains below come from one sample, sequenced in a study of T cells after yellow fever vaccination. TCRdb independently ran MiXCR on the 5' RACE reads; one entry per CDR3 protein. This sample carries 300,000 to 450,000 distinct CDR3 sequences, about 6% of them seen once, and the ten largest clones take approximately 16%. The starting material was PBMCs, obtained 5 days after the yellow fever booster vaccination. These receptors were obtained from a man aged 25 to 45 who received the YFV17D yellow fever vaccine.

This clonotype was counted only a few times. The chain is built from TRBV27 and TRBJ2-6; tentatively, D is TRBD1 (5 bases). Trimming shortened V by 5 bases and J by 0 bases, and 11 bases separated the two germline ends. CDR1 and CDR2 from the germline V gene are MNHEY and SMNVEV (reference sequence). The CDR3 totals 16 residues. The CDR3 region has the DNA TGTGCCAGCAGTACCCGACAGAACTCTGGGGCCAACGTCCTGACTTTC. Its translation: CASSTRQNSGANVLTF.

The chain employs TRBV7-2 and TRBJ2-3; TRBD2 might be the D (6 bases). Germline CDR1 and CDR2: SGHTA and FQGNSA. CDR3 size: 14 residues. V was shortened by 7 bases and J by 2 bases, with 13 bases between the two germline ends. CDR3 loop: CASNFGRVTDTQYF. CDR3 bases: TGTGCCAGCAACTTCGGGAGAGTCACAGATACGCAGTATTTT.